This entry lists 8 T cell receptor beta chains sequenced from one sample in a study of blood T cells in healthy people across ages. The second PCR ran about 7 to 12 cycles with a sample-barcoded 5' primer and J-beta primers. TCRdb used MiXCR to reprocess the 5' RACE reads, holding one entry per CDR3 protein. The table lists some 550,000 distinct CDR3 sequences, more than 45% of them singletons, with roughly 24% in the top ten. Material: blood. All receptors derive from a man at least 80 years old in good health.

This clonotype turned up a few times. The chain carries TRBV20-1 and TRBJ1-6; D ambiguous. This CDR3 is built from 14 residues. Germline CDR1 and CDR2: DFQATT and SNEGSKA (reference sequence). V dropped 2 bases and J dropped 8 bases, with 13 bases sitting between them. CDR3: CSARKTVLDSPLHF. The CDR3 DNA is TGCAGTGCTAGAAAAACAGTTCTGGATTCACCCCTCCACTTT.

This clonotype was counted a few times. A much larger clonotype is one base distant, so this may be a read error. This chain links TRBV6-5 with TRBJ2-3, with a tentative D call TRBD2 (6 bases). Germline V lookup: CDR1 MNHEY, CDR2 SVGAGI. CDR3 length equals 14 residues. V dropped 6 bases and J dropped 1 base, with 11 bases sitting between them. The CDR3 protein is CASSRGTRTDTQYF. Written as DNA, the CDR3 is TGTGCCAGCAGCCGGGGGACTCGCACAGATACGCAGTATTTT.

The CDR3 coding sequence is TGCGCCAGCAGCTTAGGACAGCCAAAGACCCAGTACTTC. It translates to CASSLGQPKTQYF. The chain employs TRBV5-1 and TRBJ2-5; tentative D call: TRBD1 (6 bases). CDR1 and CDR2 (germline): SGHRS, YFSETQ. Trimming removed 2 bases from V and 6 bases from J, with 11 bases in between. The CDR3 extends over 13 amino acids.

The gene calls are TRBV20-1 and TRBJ2-1, with D perhaps TRBD1 or TRBD2 (5 bases each). The CDR3 has 15 residues. Germline loops: CDR1 DFQATT, CDR2 SNEGSKA (reference sequence). V lost 6 bases, J lost 2 bases, and 17 bases lay in between. The DNA of the CDR3 is TGCAGTGCCCGAGCGGCCAGGGAACCCTACAATGAGCAGTTCTTC. Translating it yields CSARAAREPYNEQFF.

The chain carries TRBV7-9 and TRBJ2-1; D perhaps matches TRBD2 (5 bases). Germline V gives CDR1 SEHNR, CDR2 FQNEAQ (reference sequence). V lost 8 bases to trimming and J lost 5 bases, with 13 bases between them. The CDR3 covers 13 residues. The CDR3 region is CASSPDWDNEQFF. CDR3 nucleotide sequence: TGTGCCAGCTCCCCGGACTGGGACAATGAGCAGTTCTTC. The variable domain in full, completed from reference TRBV7-9 and TRBJ2-1, reads DTGVSQNPRHKITKRGQNVTFRCDPISEHNRLYWYRQTLGQGPEFLTYFQNEAQLEKSRLLSDRFSAERPKGSFSTLEIQRTEQGDSAMYLCASSPDWDNEQFFGPGTRLTVL.

The V call is TRBV28, the J call TRBJ1-1; the match to TRBD1 covers 7 bases. With V trimmed by 5 bases and J by 1 base, 7 bases remained unmatched. The CDR3 is 15 amino acids. Germline V gene lookup returns CDR1 MDHEN and CDR2 SYDVKM. DNA for the CDR3: TGTGCCAGCAGTCCATACAGGGGCTCGAACACTGAAGCTTTCTTT. Translation gives CASSPYRGSNTEAFF.

This chain links TRBV5-1 with TRBJ2-3, with 7 bases identical to TRBD2. Per germline, CDR1 SGHRS and CDR2 YFSETQ. The V and J ends lost 5 bases and 6 bases, in that order; junction bases with no gene match: 9. CDR3 size: 14 residues. In nucleotides, the CDR3 is TGCGCCAGCAGACTAGACGGGAGGCCCGATACGCAGTATTTT. Translated: CASRLDGRPDTQYF.

V is TRBV12-3 or TRBV12-4 and J is TRBJ1-2; D is unclear. Trimming shortened V by 5 bases and J by 2 bases, and 9 bases separated the two germline ends. CDR3 length: 13 residues. The CDR3 DNA reads TGTGCCAGCAGTAAGGACGGAAACTATGGCTACACCTTC. As protein: CASSKDGNYGYTF.